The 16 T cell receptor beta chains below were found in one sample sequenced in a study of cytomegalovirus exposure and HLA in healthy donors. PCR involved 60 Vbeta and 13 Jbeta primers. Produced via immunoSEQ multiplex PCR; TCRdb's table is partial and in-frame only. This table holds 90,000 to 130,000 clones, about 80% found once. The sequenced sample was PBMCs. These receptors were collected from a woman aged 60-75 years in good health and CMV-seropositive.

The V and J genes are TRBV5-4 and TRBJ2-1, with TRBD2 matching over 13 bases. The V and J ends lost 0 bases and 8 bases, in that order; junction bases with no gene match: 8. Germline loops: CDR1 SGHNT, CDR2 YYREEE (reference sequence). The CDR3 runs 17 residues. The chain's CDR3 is CASSLDYRTSGRDEQFF. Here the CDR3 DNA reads TGTGCCAGCAGCTTGGATTATCGGACTAGCGGGAGAGATGAGCAGTTCTTC.

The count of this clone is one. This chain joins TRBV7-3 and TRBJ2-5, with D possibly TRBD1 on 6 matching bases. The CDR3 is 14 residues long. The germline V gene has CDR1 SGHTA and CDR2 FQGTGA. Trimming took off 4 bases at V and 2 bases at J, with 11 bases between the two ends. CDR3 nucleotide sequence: TGTGCCAGCAGCTCTCTAGGGGGACAAGAGACCCAGTACTTC. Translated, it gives CASSSLGGQETQYF.

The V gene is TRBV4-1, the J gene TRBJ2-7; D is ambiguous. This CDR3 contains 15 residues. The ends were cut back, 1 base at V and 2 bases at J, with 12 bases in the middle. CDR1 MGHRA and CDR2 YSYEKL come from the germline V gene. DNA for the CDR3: TGCGCCAGCAGCCAAGGGCCGGGTTTAACCTACGAGCAGTACTTC. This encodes CASSQGPGLTYEQYF.

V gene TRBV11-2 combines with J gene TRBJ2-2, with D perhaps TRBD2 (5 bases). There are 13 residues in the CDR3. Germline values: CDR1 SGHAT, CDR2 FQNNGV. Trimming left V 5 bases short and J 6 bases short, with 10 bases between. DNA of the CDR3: TGTGCCAGCAGCAGAGAGGAGGCCGGGGAGCTGTTTTTT. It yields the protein CASSREEAGELFF.

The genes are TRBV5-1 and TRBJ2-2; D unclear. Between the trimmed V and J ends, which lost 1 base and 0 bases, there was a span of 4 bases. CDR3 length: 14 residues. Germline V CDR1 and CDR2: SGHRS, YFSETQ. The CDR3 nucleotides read TGCGCCAGCAGCTTGACAGCGAACACCGGGGAGCTGTTTTTT. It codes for CASSLTANTGELFF.

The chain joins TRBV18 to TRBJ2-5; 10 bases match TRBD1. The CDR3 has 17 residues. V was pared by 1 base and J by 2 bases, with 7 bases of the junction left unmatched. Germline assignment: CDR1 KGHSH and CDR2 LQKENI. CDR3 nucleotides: TGTGCCAGCTCACCACAAGCTGGACAGGGGGGACAAGAGACCCAGTACTTC. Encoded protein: CASSPQAGQGGQETQYF. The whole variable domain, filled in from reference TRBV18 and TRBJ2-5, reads NAGVMQNPRHLVRRRGQEARLRCSPMKGHSHVYWYRQLPEEGLKFMVYLQKENIIDESGMPKERFSAEFPKEGPSILRIQQVVRGDSAAYFCASSPQAGQGGQETQYFGPGTRLLVL.

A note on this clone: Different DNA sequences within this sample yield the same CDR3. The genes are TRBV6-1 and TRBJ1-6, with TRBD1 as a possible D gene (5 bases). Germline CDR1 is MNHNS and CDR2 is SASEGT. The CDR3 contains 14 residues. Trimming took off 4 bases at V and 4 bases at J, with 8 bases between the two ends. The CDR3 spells CASSAGPYNSPLHF. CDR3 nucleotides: TGTGCCAGCAGTGCAGGGCCTTATAATTCACCCCTCCACTTT.

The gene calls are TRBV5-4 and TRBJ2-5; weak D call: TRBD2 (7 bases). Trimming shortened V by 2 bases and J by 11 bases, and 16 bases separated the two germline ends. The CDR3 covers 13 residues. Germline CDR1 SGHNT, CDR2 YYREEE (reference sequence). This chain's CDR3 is CASSFAGEGEQYF. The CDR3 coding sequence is TGTGCCAGCAGCTTCGCAGGGGAGGGAGAGCAGTACTTC.

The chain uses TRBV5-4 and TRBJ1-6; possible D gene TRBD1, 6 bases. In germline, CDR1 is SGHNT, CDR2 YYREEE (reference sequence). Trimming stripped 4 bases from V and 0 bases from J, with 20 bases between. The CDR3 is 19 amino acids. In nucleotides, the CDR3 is TGTGCCAGCAGCCGAGGGGGTACACAGACGAGCTCCTATAATTCACCCCTCCACTTT. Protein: CASSRGGTQTSSYNSPLHF.

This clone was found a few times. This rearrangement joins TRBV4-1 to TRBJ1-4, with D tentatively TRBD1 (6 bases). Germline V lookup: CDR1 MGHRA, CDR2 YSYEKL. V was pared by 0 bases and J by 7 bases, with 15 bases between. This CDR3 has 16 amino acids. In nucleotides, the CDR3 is TGCGCCAGCAGCCAAGAGGGGGGGCGCGTCGGTGAAAAACTGTTTTTT. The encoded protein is CASSQEGGRVGEKLFF.

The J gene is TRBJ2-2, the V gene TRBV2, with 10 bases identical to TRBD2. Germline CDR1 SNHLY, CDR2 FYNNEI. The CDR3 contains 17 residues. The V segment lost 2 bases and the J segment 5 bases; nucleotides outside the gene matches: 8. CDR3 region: CASSERASGSRTGELFF. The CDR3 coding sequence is TGTGCCAGCAGTGAAAGGGCTAGCGGGAGTCGGACCGGGGAGCTGTTTTTT.

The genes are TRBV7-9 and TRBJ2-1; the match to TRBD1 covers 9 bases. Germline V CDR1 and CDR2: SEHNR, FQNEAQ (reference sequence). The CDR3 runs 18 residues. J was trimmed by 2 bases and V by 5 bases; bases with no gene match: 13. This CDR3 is CASSTFLGTGKTYNEQFF. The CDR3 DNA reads TGTGCCAGCAGCACCTTTTTAGGGACAGGGAAGACCTACAATGAGCAGTTCTTC.

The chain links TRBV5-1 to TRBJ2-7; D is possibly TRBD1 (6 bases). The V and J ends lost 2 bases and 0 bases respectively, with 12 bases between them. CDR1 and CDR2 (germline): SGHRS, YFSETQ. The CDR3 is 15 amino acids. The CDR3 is CASSFTGLRSYEQYF. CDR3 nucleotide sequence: TGCGCCAGCAGCTTTACAGGGCTGCGCTCCTACGAGCAGTACTTC.

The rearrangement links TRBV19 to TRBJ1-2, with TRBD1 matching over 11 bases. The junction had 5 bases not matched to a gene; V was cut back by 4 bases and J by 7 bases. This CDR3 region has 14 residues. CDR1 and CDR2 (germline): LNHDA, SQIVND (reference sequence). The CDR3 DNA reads TGTGCCAGTAGTAAACGGGACAGGGGGGTTGGCTACACCTTC. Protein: CASSKRDRGVGYTF.

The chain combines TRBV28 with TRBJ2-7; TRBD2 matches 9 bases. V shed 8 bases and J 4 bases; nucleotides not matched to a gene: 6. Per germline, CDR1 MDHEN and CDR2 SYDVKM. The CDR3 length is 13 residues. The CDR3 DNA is TGTGCCAGCGGATGGACTAGCGTTTACGAGCAGTACTTC. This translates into CASGWTSVYEQYF.

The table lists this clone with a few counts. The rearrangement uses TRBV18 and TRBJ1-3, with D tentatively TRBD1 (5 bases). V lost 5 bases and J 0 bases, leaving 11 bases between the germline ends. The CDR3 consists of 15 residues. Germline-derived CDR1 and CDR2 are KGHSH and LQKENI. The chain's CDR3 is CASSFDSLSGNTIYF. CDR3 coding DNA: TGTGCCAGCTCATTCGACAGCCTCTCTGGAAACACCATATATTTT.